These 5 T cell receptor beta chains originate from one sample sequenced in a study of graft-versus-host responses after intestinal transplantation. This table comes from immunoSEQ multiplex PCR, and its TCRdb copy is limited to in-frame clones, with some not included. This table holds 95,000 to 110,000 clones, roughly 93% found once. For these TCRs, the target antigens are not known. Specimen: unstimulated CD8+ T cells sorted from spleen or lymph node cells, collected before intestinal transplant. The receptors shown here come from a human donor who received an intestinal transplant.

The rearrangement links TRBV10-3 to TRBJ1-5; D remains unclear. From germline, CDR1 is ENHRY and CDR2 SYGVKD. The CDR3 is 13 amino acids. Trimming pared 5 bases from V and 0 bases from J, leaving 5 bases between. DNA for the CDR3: TGTGCCATCAGTCAGGATAGCAATCAGCCCCAGCATTTT. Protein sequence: CAISQDSNQPQHF.

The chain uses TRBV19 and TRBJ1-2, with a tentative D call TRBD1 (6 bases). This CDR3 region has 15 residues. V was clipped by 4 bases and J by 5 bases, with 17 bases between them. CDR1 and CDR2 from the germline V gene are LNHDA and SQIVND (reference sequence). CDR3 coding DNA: TGTGCCAGTAGTACGGATTTCGGACAGTCTTATGGCTACACCTTC. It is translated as CASSTDFGQSYGYTF.

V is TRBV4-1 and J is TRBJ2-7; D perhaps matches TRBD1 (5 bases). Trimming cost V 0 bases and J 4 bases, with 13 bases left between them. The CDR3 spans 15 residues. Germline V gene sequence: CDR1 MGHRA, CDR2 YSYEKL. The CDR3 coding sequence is TGCGCCAGCAGCCAAGATCCAAAGGGGCGGTACGAGCAGTACTTC. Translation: CASSQDPKGRYEQYF.

The CDR3 sequence: CASSLRTNLRDEQYF. The DNA of the CDR3 is TGTGCCAGCAGTTTAAGGACGAACCTTCGGGACGAGCAGTACTTC. The chain combines TRBV27 with TRBJ2-7; D unclear. The germline gives CDR1 MNHEY, CDR2 SMNVEV (reference sequence). V gave up 2 bases and J gave up 5 bases, with 16 bases separating them. The CDR3 is made up of 15 amino acids.

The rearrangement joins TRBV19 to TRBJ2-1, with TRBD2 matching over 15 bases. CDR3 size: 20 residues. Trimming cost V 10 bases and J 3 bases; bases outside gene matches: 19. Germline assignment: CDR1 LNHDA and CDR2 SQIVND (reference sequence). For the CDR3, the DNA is TGTGCCACCTCCGGCCCCGGGACTAGCGGGGGGACCTACGACTACAATGAGCAGTTCTTC. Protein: CATSGPGTSGGTYDYNEQFF.